Shown below are 8 T cell receptor beta chains from a single sample sequenced in a study of blood T cell repertoires in COVID-19. This table comes from immunoSEQ multiplex PCR, and its TCRdb copy is limited to in-frame clones, with some not included. The sample gives a few hundred thousand clones, roughly 89% of which show up once; roughly 4.5% is in the top ten. Sequences were obtained from peripheral blood. The origin of the receptors is a woman aged 40 to 50 who had recovered from COVID-19.

The V gene is TRBV5-6, the J gene TRBJ1-2, with 8 positions matching TRBD1. CDR3 length: 12 residues. Germline lookup yields CDR1 SGHDT and CDR2 YYEEEE. V lost 4 bases, J lost 9 bases, and 5 bases stayed unmatched. The CDR3: CASSRGDRRYTF. The CDR3 bases are TGTGCCAGCAGCAGAGGGGACAGGCGCTACACCTTC.

This sequence joins TRBV7-9 and TRBJ2-7; D uncertain. The CDR3 has 12 residues. Germline CDR1 is SEHNR and CDR2 is FQNEAQ (reference sequence). The DNA of the CDR3 is TGTGCCAGCAGCCTAGTCTCCCACGAGCAGTACGTC. Amino acid sequence: CASSLVSHEQYV.

The chain links TRBV4-3 to TRBJ1-2; no reliable D call. Germline V gene data show CDR1 as LGHNA and CDR2 as YSLEER. V was cut by 4 bases and J by 2 bases, with 14 bases left in between. The CDR3 spans 15 residues. The CDR3 DNA is TGCGCCAGCAGCCCCCTAGGAGGCAGGAACTATGGCTACACCTTC. It translates to CASSPLGGRNYGYTF.

The gene calls are TRBV29-1 and TRBJ2-5; D is possibly TRBD1 (7 bases). The V end was cut by 5 bases, the J end by 2 bases, with 15 bases between. CDR1 and CDR2 from the germline V gene are SQVTM and ANQGSEA. The CDR3 has 14 amino acids. Here the CDR3 reads CSVRRGPQQETQYF. The CDR3 DNA follows: TGCAGCGTTAGGAGGGGGCCTCAACAAGAGACCCAGTACTTC.

The gene calls are TRBV7-9 and TRBJ2-7; the match to TRBD1 covers 7 bases. This CDR3 comprises 15 residues. CDR1 is SEHNR, CDR2 FQNEAQ, per germline (reference sequence). Trimming cost V 1 base and J 6 bases; bases outside gene matches: 9. CDR3 DNA sequence: TGTGCCAGCAGCTTAGTAGGGGGACAGATGGGCGAGCAGTACTTC. Amino acid sequence: CASSLVGGQMGEQYF. The variable domain in full, completed from reference TRBV7-9 and TRBJ2-7, reads DTGVSQNPRHKITKRGQNVTFRCDPISEHNRLYWYRQTLGQGPEFLTYFQNEAQLEKSRLLSDRFSAERPKGSFSTLEIQRTEQGDSAMYLCASSLVGGQMGEQYFGPGTRLTVT.

The chain joins TRBV5-1 to TRBJ2-6, with D possibly being TRBD1 (6 bases). V lost 4 bases to trimming and J lost 0 bases, with 11 bases between them. The CDR3 runs 16 residues. Germline loops: CDR1 SGHRS, CDR2 YFSETQ. DNA for the CDR3: TGCGCCAGCAGCCACGGACAGTTCTCTGGGGCCAACGTCCTGACTTTC. This codes for CASSHGQFSGANVLTF.

This clone occurred a few times. The V call is TRBV14, the J call TRBJ1-6, with D possibly being TRBD1 (5 bases). Trimming stripped 4 bases from V and 9 bases from J, with 10 bases between. The CDR3 length is 13 residues. Per germline, CDR1 SGHDN and CDR2 FVKESK. The CDR3 here is CASSPDSSSPLHF. The CDR3 DNA reads TGTGCCAGCAGCCCCGACAGTTCTTCACCCCTCCACTTT.

V usage is TRBV5-1 and J usage is TRBJ2-7; D unclear. CDR3 length: 13 amino acids. Germline-derived CDR1 and CDR2 are SGHRS and YFSETQ. V gave up 2 bases and J gave up 4 bases, with 10 bases separating them. CDR3 protein: CASSFRTEYEQYV. CDR3 bases: TGCGCCAGCAGCTTCCGTACAGAATACGAGCAGTACGTC.